This T cell receptor (beta chain) originates from a study of T cells after yellow fever vaccination. CDR1 and CDR2 from the germline V gene are DFQATT and SNEGSKA (reference sequence). The length of the CDR3 is 15 residues. The V and J ends lost 3 bases and 3 bases, in that order; junction bases with no gene match: 5. TCRdb itself ran the 5' RACE reads through MiXCR, one entry per CDR3 protein. The table has some 600,000 distinct CDR3 sequences, 17% seen once. This clonotype was seen once. The chain recombines TRBV20-1 with TRBJ2-3; 11 positions agree with TRBD2. The material was PBMCs, obtained around 5 days after the first yellow fever vaccination. The receptor comes from a young man who received the YFV17D yellow fever vaccine. The CDR3 reads CSARDLAGGTDTQYF. The CDR3 nucleotides read TGCAGTGCTAGGGATTTAGCGGGGGGGACAGATACGCAGTATTTT.